Shown below are 26 T cell receptor beta chains from a single sample sequenced in a study of monozygotic twins with inflammatory bowel disease. For each CDR3 protein, TCRdb gives one entry from its re-call of the 5' RACE reads, without DNA. In total, the table holds about 380,000 distinct CDR3 sequences. The sequencing sample was made of blood. The receptor set was obtained from a human donor with ulcerative colitis or Crohn's disease, or a healthy co-twin of an affected twin (not recorded which).

The rearrangement joins TRBV7-2 to TRBJ1-2; with no DNA, the TCRdb D assignment of TRBD1 cannot be verified. Germline values: CDR1 SGHTA, CDR2 FQGNSA. The CDR3 loop spans 12 amino acids. CDR3 amino acids: CASSPGQEGYTF.

The chain couples TRBV29-1 to TRBJ2-7; absent DNA, TCRdb's TRBD1 call cannot be checked. The CDR3 runs 13 residues. CDR1 and CDR2 (germline): SQVTM, ANQGSEA. CDR3 protein: CSAEGQGPYEQYF.

The gene calls are TRBV7-9 and TRBJ2-1; TCRdb indicates TRBD1, and absent DNA this call remains unverified. Germline V CDR1 and CDR2: SEHNR, FQNEAQ (reference sequence). CDR3 length equals 14 residues. The CDR3 is CASSRPDTNNEQFF.

This rearrangement joins TRBV15 to TRBJ2-7; TCRdb returns TRBD2, unconfirmable since there is no DNA. The CDR3 is 16 residues long. Germline CDR1 reads LNHNV; CDR2 reads YYDKDF (reference sequence). The CDR3: CATSRVWSGESYEQYF.

This chain joins TRBV4-1 and TRBJ2-7; the TCRdb call, TRBD1, lacks DNA for checking. From germline, CDR1 is MGHRA and CDR2 YSYEKL. The CDR3 has 16 residues. The CDR3 loop is CASSQTYRGLSYEQYF.

The chain is built from TRBV28 and TRBJ2-1; TCRdb's D call, TRBD1, is unchecked because there is no DNA. Germline CDR1 reads MDHEN; CDR2 reads SYDVKM. The CDR3 contains 19 residues. Here the CDR3 reads CASSSPGPMGAGIWNEQFF.

The rearrangement links TRBV4-2 to TRBJ2-5; TCRdb gives TRBD2 as the D gene, but with no DNA this cannot be confirmed. Per germline, CDR1 LGHNA and CDR2 YNFKEQ. The CDR3 is made up of 16 amino acids. The CDR3: CASSPLGGEVGETQYF.

The chain links TRBV6-2 or TRBV6-3 to TRBJ1-1. Germline V lookup: CDR1 MNHEY, CDR2 SVGEGT. The CDR3 is 14 amino acids. The CDR3 is CASSYSHGRYGAFF.

This rearrangement joins TRBV4-2 to TRBJ2-7; as DNA is missing, the TRBD2 call by TCRdb cannot be tested. The CDR3 loop spans 16 amino acids. The germline CDR1 and CDR2 sequences are LGHNA and YNFKEQ. CDR3 loop: CASSQTFSGGSYEQYF.

This chain connects TRBV10-3 to TRBJ2-7. The CDR3 has 11 amino acids. The germline V gene encodes CDR1 ENHRY and CDR2 SYGVKD. This CDR3 reads CAIREFYEQYF.

The chain joins TRBV5-5 to TRBJ1-1; the TRBD1 assignment by TCRdb is unverifiable without DNA. This CDR3 has 15 amino acids. Looked up from germline, CDR1 is SGHKS and CDR2 is YYEKEE (reference sequence). CDR3 sequence: CASALRTGMGPEAFF.

The chain links TRBV27 to TRBJ2-1; the D call of TRBD2 rests on TCRdb alone, since no DNA is present to check it. This CDR3 spans 15 amino acids. Germline V gene lookup returns CDR1 MNHEY and CDR2 SMNVEV (reference sequence). The CDR3 spells CASSFGAGGWNEQFF.

This rearrangement joins TRBV25-1 to TRBJ1-4; without DNA, the TCRdb call of TRBD1 cannot be checked. Germline CDR1 and CDR2: MGHDK and SYGVNS. There are 15 residues in the CDR3. This CDR3 reads CASSADRGRNEKLFF.

V gene TRBV20-1 combines with J gene TRBJ2-7; TCRdb indicates TRBD1, and absent DNA this call remains unverified. There are 14 residues in the CDR3. Germline V lookup: CDR1 DFQATT, CDR2 SNEGSKA (reference sequence). The CDR3 loop is CSARKPRDRAEQYF.

J is TRBJ2-3 and V is TRBV6-5; the TRBD2 assignment by TCRdb is unverifiable without DNA. CDR1 and CDR2 from the germline V gene are MNHEY and SVGAGI. This CDR3 has 16 amino acids. CDR3 in amino acids: CASSYSAGGLTDTQYF.

The gene calls are TRBV9 and TRBJ2-7; without DNA, the TCRdb call of TRBD2 cannot be checked. Looked up from germline, CDR1 is SGDLS and CDR2 is YYNGEE. The CDR3 spans 14 residues. The chain's CDR3 is CASSVGAGAYEQYF.

The V gene is TRBV5-4, the J gene TRBJ2-2. The CDR3 has 15 residues. CDR1 and CDR2 (germline): SGHNT, YYREEE (reference sequence). The CDR3 reads CASSWDSSNTGELFF.

The V and J genes are TRBV12-3 or TRBV12-4 and TRBJ1-1; the D call of TRBD1 rests on TCRdb alone, since no DNA is present to check it. The CDR3 totals 14 residues. The CDR3 sequence is CASSLGKIRTEAFF.

The V and J genes are TRBV6-2 or TRBV6-3 and TRBJ2-4; the TCRdb call, TRBD2, lacks DNA for checking. The CDR3 is 13 residues long. CDR1 is MNHEY and CDR2 is SVGEGT in the germline V gene. The CDR3 loop is CASSRVVPLAKYF.

The chain couples TRBV5-1 to TRBJ2-7; TCRdb gives TRBD2 as the D gene, but with no DNA this cannot be confirmed. Germline V gives CDR1 SGHRS, CDR2 YFSETQ. The CDR3 extends over 14 amino acids. CDR3 sequence: CASSLSGPLDEQYF. Combining the CDR3 with reference TRBV5-1 and TRBJ2-7 gives the whole variable domain KAGVTQTPRYLIKTRGQQVTLSCSPISGHRSVSWYQQTPGQGLQFLFEYFSETQRNKGNFPGRFSGRQFSNSRSEMNVSTLELGDSALYLCASSLSGPLDEQYFGPGTRLTVT.

This sequence joins TRBV5-1 and TRBJ2-7; TCRdb's assignment of TRBD1 cannot be checked, as there is no DNA. Looked up from germline, CDR1 is SGHRS and CDR2 is YFSETQ. This CDR3 comprises 15 residues. The CDR3 reads CASSLGLGGSYEQYF.

This chain connects TRBV7-3 to TRBJ2-7; the TRBD1 assignment by TCRdb is unverifiable without DNA. Germline V gene lookup returns CDR1 SGHTA and CDR2 FQGTGA. The CDR3 runs to 15 residues. CDR3 region: CASSFRRDRAYEQYF.

The rearrangement joins TRBV24-1 to TRBJ2-3; the TRBD1 assignment by TCRdb is unverifiable without DNA. Germline values: CDR1 KGHDR, CDR2 SFDVKD. The CDR3 consists of 16 residues. CDR3 loop: CATSDFGTGRTDTQYF.

The chain links TRBV9 to TRBJ2-5; TCRdb calls TRBD2, which cannot be checked without DNA. Germline V gives CDR1 SGDLS, CDR2 YYNGEE. CDR3 size: 15 residues. The chain's CDR3 is CASSVASGGGETQYF.

The chain uses TRBV4-1 and TRBJ1-2; the D gene TCRdb calls, TRBD1, cannot be checked with no DNA. CDR3 size: 17 residues. The germline CDR1 and CDR2 sequences are MGHRA and YSYEKL. The CDR3 spells CASSHQDTGTANYGYTF.

This chain connects TRBV28 to TRBJ1-6; checking the TCRdb D call of TRBD1 is not possible without DNA. The CDR3 runs to 17 residues. Germline-derived CDR1 and CDR2 are MDHEN and SYDVKM. This chain's CDR3 is CASSIMTPTGSNSPLHF.